Shown below are 31 T cell receptor beta chains from a single sample sequenced in a study of T cell responses to AZD1222 COVID-19 vaccine. Assay: immunoSEQ multiplex PCR; the TCRdb copy retains only in-frame clones and omits some. This sample yields around 99,000 clones, of which approximately 88% are seen a single time; more than 10% belongs to the top ten. This specimen consisted of peripheral blood, obtained on day 0 of MenACWY control vaccination. These receptors all stem from an adult in good health.

The chain has TRBV5-1 and TRBJ1-2, with D perhaps TRBD1 (5 bases). The CDR3 extends over 15 amino acids. CDR1 is SGHRS and CDR2 is YFSETQ in the germline V gene. The V end lost 4 bases, the J end lost 8 bases, and 21 bases lay between the germline ends. The CDR3 sequence is CASSPGGERERGYTF. CDR3 bases: TGCGCCAGCAGCCCGGGGGGAGAACGAGAACGGGGCTACACCTTC.

The chain joins TRBV7-2 to TRBJ1-3; D might be TRBD1 (5 bases). Trimming stripped 2 bases from V and 2 bases from J, with 10 bases between. The CDR3 runs 15 residues. CDR1 SGHTA and CDR2 FQGNSA come from the germline V gene. CDR3 sequence: CASSLRGRTGNTIYF. The CDR3 DNA is TGTGCCAGCAGCTTAAGGGGAAGGACTGGAAACACCATATATTTT.

In the case of this clone: Its ends do not fully match the called genes, so a read error is possible. This chain links TRBV6-5 with TRBJ2-7, with a tentative D call TRBD1 (6 bases). CDR1 MNHEY and CDR2 SVGAGI come from the germline V gene. The CDR3 has 11 amino acids. The CDR3, as DNA: TGTGCCAGCACCAAAAGGGACACCCTGTTTTTC. As protein: CASTKRDTLFF.

V is TRBV19 and J is TRBJ2-7, with 7 bases fitting TRBD2. The CDR3 consists of 16 residues. Germline V gene data show CDR1 as LNHDA and CDR2 as SQIVND (reference sequence). The trim removed 5 bases at V and 1 base at J, leaving 11 bases unmatched. The CDR3 coding sequence is TGTGCCAGTAGTCTCGGGGGGACCCAAGGATCCTACGAGCAGTACTTC. This codes for CASSLGGTQGSYEQYF.

In this sample, this clone turned up once. The chain carries TRBV5-1 and TRBJ1-3; D call uncertain. The germline V gene has CDR1 SGHRS and CDR2 YFSETQ. The length of the CDR3 is 14 residues. Trimming took 0 bases from V and 9 from J, leaving 13 bases between them. The CDR3 DNA follows: TGCGCCAGCAGCTTGGCCGGAGAAGAGGGCACCATATATTTT. Amino acids: CASSLAGEEGTIYF.

The V call is TRBV6-6, the J call TRBJ2-3; no firm D call. Per germline, CDR1 MNHNY and CDR2 SVGAGI (reference sequence). CDR3 length: 12 amino acids. The germline V and J ends were trimmed by 8 bases and 0 bases, with 6 bases remaining between them. The CDR3 DNA reads TGTGCCAGCGCTTACAGCACAGATACGCAGTATTTT. This translates into CASAYSTDTQYF.

The chain couples TRBV7-6 to TRBJ2-3; TRBD2 aligns across 11 bases. Trimming took 0 bases from V and 4 from J; bases not matched to a gene: 12. Germline-derived CDR1 and CDR2 are SGHVS and FNYEAQ. The CDR3 has 19 residues. The CDR3 sequence: CASSLAWASGGSEADTQYF. The CDR3 bases are TGTGCCAGCAGCTTAGCTTGGGCTAGCGGGGGGTCAGAGGCAGATACGCAGTATTTT.

The genes are TRBV7-9 and TRBJ1-2, with D uncertain. The V gene's germline CDR1 is SEHNR and CDR2 FQNEAQ (reference sequence). The CDR3 totals 16 residues. V lost 1 base and J lost 6, with 18 bases in between. The CDR3 reads CASSLDPEQLRDGYTF. Written as DNA, the CDR3 is TGTGCCAGCAGCTTAGACCCGGAGCAGCTGAGGGATGGCTACACCTTC.

V and J are TRBV2 and TRBJ1-1; D is uncertain. This CDR3 spans 12 amino acids. V dropped 4 bases and J dropped 4 bases, with 7 bases sitting between them. Looked up from germline, CDR1 is SNHLY and CDR2 is FYNNEI. This CDR3 reads CASSGALTEAFF. Written as DNA, the CDR3 is TGTGCCAGCAGTGGGGCCCTCACTGAAGCTTTCTTT.

The gene calls are TRBV3-1 (or the pseudogene TRBV3-2) and TRBJ1-2; D remains unclear. Germline V gene data show CDR1 as LGHDT and CDR2 as YNNKEL (reference sequence). V gave up 8 bases and J gave up 7 bases, with 11 bases separating them. This CDR3 contains 11 residues. CDR3: CASSQALGYTF. CDR3 bases: TGTGCCAGCTCTCAGGCCCTTGGCTACACCTTC.

The rearrangement links TRBV10-3 to TRBJ2-7, with a tentative D call TRBD2 (5 bases). Germline CDR1 ENHRY, CDR2 SYGVKD. The CDR3 has 15 residues. V lost 7 bases and J lost 6, with 22 bases in between. CDR3 sequence reads: CAITALDAGQSEQYF. The CDR3 bases are TGTGCCATCACCGCCTTGGACGCGGGCCAGTCCGAGCAGTACTTC.

This chain connects TRBV5-1 to TRBJ2-5; 8 nucleotides match TRBD2. After removal of 4 bases from V and 4 bases from J, the junction contained 6 bases not matched to a gene. CDR3 length: 14 residues. The V gene's germline CDR1 is SGHRS and CDR2 YFSETQ. The CDR3 DNA follows: TGCGCCAGCAGCCCCGGGGCGGGAGGAGAGACCCAGTACTTC. Translating gives CASSPGAGGETQYF. The full variable domain, its missing parts supplied by reference TRBV5-1 and TRBJ2-5, is KAGVTQTPRYLIKTRGQQVTLSCSPISGHRSVSWYQQTPGQGLQFLFEYFSETQRNKGNFPGRFSGRQFSNSRSEMNVSTLELGDSALYLCASSPGAGGETQYFGPGTRLLVL.

This clone was detected only once. This chain connects TRBV6-5 to TRBJ2-7; possible D gene TRBD1, 5 bases. This CDR3 region has 14 residues. Germline CDR1 and CDR2: MNHEY and SVGAGI. Trimming removed 10 bases at V and 1 base at J, with 17 bases between. CDR3 in amino acids: CATRVSYGSYEQYF. The CDR3 DNA reads TGTGCCACCAGGGTCAGTTACGGTTCCTACGAGCAGTACTTC.

The genes are TRBV6-5 and TRBJ2-1; a weak D match, TRBD2 (5 bases). This CDR3 comprises 13 residues. In germline, CDR1 is MNHEY, CDR2 SVGAGI. Trimming cost V 4 bases and J 12 bases, with 16 bases left between them. The CDR3 loop is CASSLAFRAGQFF. In DNA, the CDR3 is TGTGCCAGCAGTTTAGCGTTCCGGGCGGGGCAGTTCTTC.

The sample holds one count of this clone. CDR3 region: CATSDSDSTNTGELFF. Written as DNA, the CDR3 is TGTGCCACCAGTGATTCGGACAGTACGAACACCGGGGAGCTGTTTTTT. The chain uses TRBV24-1 and TRBJ2-2; TRBD1 might be the D (6 bases). Germline CDR1 reads KGHDR; CDR2 reads SFDVKD. Trimming removed 2 bases at V and 0 bases at J, with 9 bases between. The CDR3 has 16 residues.

J is TRBJ1-1 and V is TRBV28; no reliable D call. Germline V gene data show CDR1 as MDHEN and CDR2 as SYDVKM. V shed 3 bases and J shed 1 base, with 6 bases lying between them. The CDR3 totals 13 residues. Written as DNA, the CDR3 is TGTGCCAGCAGTTTGTCAAGGAACACTGAAGCTTTCTTT. Its protein is CASSLSRNTEAFF.

This chain links TRBV6-2 or TRBV6-3 with TRBJ2-7; D is unclear. This CDR3 is 11 amino acids long. Germline V gives CDR1 MNHEY, CDR2 SVGEGT. V lost 4 bases to trimming and J lost 1 base, with 2 bases between them. The CDR3 DNA is TGTGCCAGCAGTTGGTCCTACGAGCAGTACTTC. This sequence encodes CASSWSYEQYF.

The J gene is TRBJ2-1, the V gene TRBV7-9, with a weak D call TRBD2 (5 bases). The CDR3 is 13 amino acids. The V end lost 8 bases, the J end lost 4 bases, and 12 bases lay between the germline ends. Germline assignment: CDR1 SEHNR and CDR2 FQNEAQ (reference sequence). CDR3 protein: CASAVEEYNEQFF. The CDR3 DNA reads TGTGCCAGCGCTGTGGAGGAGTACAATGAGCAGTTCTTC.

The chain links TRBV6-6 to TRBJ1-6; 7 nucleotides align to TRBD1. J lost 7 bases, V lost 0 bases, and 0 bases had no gene match. Germline CDR1 is MNHNY and CDR2 is SVGAGI (reference sequence). The CDR3 runs to 14 residues. The CDR3 DNA is TGTGCCAGCAGTTACTCAGGGGGCAATTCACCCCTCCACTTT. Its translation: CASSYSGGNSPLHF.

This rearrangement joins TRBV9 to TRBJ2-2, with D maybe TRBD2 (5 bases). The germline CDR1 and CDR2 sequences are SGDLS and YYNGEE. The germline V and J ends were trimmed by 0 bases and 5 bases, with 11 bases remaining between them. CDR3 size: 15 residues. The CDR3 sequence: CASSVVGSGTGELFF. In nucleotides, the CDR3 is TGTGCCAGCAGCGTAGTGGGCAGCGGTACCGGGGAGCTGTTTTTT.

The chain is built from TRBV7-2 and TRBJ1-5, with D maybe TRBD1 (5 bases). V was trimmed by 5 bases and J by 6 bases, leaving 11 bases between them. The germline V gene has CDR1 SGHTA and CDR2 FQGNSA. This CDR3 has 13 amino acids. The CDR3 protein is CASSQRGGQPQHF. The CDR3 DNA sequence: TGTGCCAGCAGCCAACGGGGGGGTCAGCCCCAGCATTTT.

The chain has TRBV4-1 and TRBJ2-7; 12 bases align to TRBD2. J was trimmed by 0 bases and V by 4 bases; bases with no gene match: 13. The CDR3 is 19 amino acids. The germline CDR1 and CDR2 sequences are MGHRA and YSYEKL. CDR3 bases: TGCGCCAGCAGCCCTCCCACCGGGACTAGCGGGTCTAGCTCCTACGAGCAGTACTTC. This sequence encodes CASSPPTGTSGSSSYEQYF.

The V gene is TRBV5-1, the J gene TRBJ2-1; 10 bases map to TRBD2. Germline trimming cut 5 bases from V and 4 bases from J; bases unmatched to any gene: 9. The CDR3 is 16 residues long. Per germline, CDR1 SGHRS and CDR2 YFSETQ. CDR3 DNA sequence: TGCGCCAGCAGAACGAGCGGGAGGGCCGAATACAATGAGCAGTTCTTC. Residues: CASRTSGRAEYNEQFF. Drawing the rest from reference TRBV5-1 and TRBJ2-1, the complete variable domain is KAGVTQTPRYLIKTRGQQVTLSCSPISGHRSVSWYQQTPGQGLQFLFEYFSETQRNKGNFPGRFSGRQFSNSRSEMNVSTLELGDSALYLCASRTSGRAEYNEQFFGPGTRLTVL.

V gene TRBV15 combines with J gene TRBJ2-1, with 8 nucleotides matching TRBD1. Germline CDR1 and CDR2: LNHNV and YYDKDF (reference sequence). V shed 4 bases, J shed 7 bases, and the junction held 15 bases outside the gene matches. The CDR3 is 17 amino acids. Written as DNA, the CDR3 is TGTGCCACCAGCACCTCCGGGACAGGATCGATGAGAAATGAGCAGTTCTTC. It translates to CATSTSGTGSMRNEQFF.

The rearrangement uses TRBV5-4 and TRBJ1-3; D not resolved. Germline V gene lookup returns CDR1 SGHNT and CDR2 YYREEE (reference sequence). V dropped 0 bases and J dropped 0 bases, with 4 bases sitting between them. CDR3 length: 14 residues. CDR3 sequence (DNA): TGTGCCAGCAGCTTGGGAATCTCTGGAAACACCATATATTTT. It yields the protein CASSLGISGNTIYF. The full variable domain, completed using reference TRBV5-4 and TRBJ1-3, is ETGVTQSPTHLIKTRGQQVTLRCSSQSGHNTVSWYQQALGQGPQFIFQYYREEENGRGNFPPRFSGLQFPNYSSELNVNALELDDSALYLCASSLGISGNTIYFGEGSWLTVV.

This clone was counted a single time. V usage is TRBV2 and J usage is TRBJ2-1; a possible D gene is TRBD2 (6 bases). CDR1 and CDR2 from the germline V gene are SNHLY and FYNNEI. Trimming took 7 bases from V and 10 from J, leaving 17 bases between them. CDR3 length: 13 residues. The CDR3 DNA reads TGTGCCAGCACCCACCCCGGGGCGGGAGAGCAGTTCTTC. It encodes CASTHPGAGEQFF.

V gene TRBV9 combines with J gene TRBJ2-7; the D gene is possibly TRBD1 (5 bases). CDR1 is SGDLS, CDR2 YYNGEE, per germline. V was shortened by 2 bases and J by 2 bases, with 14 bases between the two germline ends. The CDR3 runs to 15 residues. This CDR3 is CASSVNTAGPYEQYF. CDR3 nucleotide sequence: TGTGCCAGCAGCGTGAATACCGCAGGGCCCTACGAGCAGTACTTC.

The CDR3 DNA follows: TGTGCCAGCAGTTTCCCTGGAAACACCATATATTTT. This codes for CASSFPGNTIYF. The chain is built from TRBV12-3 or TRBV12-4 and TRBJ1-3; no firm D call. The V end lost 3 bases, the J end lost 2 bases, and 2 bases lay between the germline ends. This CDR3 is 12 amino acids long.

The sample holds one count of this clone. V usage is TRBV4-1 and J usage is TRBJ1-1; D unclear. The CDR3 is made up of 12 amino acids. Germline CDR1 MGHRA, CDR2 YSYEKL. The V end lost 4 bases, the J end lost 6 bases, and 9 bases lay between the germline ends. CDR3 in DNA: TGCGCCAGCAGCCTGCCCGGAGCTGAAGCTTTCTTT. Amino acid sequence: CASSLPGAEAFF.

J is TRBJ1-1 and V is TRBV7-9, with a tentative D call TRBD1 (5 bases). The CDR3 consists of 14 residues. Germline-derived CDR1 and CDR2 are SEHNR and FQNEAQ (reference sequence). Trimming took 3 bases from V and 4 from J, leaving 12 bases between them. The CDR3 DNA reads as TGTGCCAGCAGCTTCATGACGGGGGGCACTGAAGCTTTCTTT. This gives the protein CASSFMTGGTEAFF.

This chain links TRBV6-2 or TRBV6-3 with TRBJ1-2, with 8 bases identical to TRBD1. CDR1 MNHEY and CDR2 SVGEGT come from the germline V gene. V dropped 3 bases and J dropped 6; count of bases not matched to a gene: 6. The CDR3 is made up of 14 amino acids. In nucleotides, the CDR3 is TGTGCCAGCAGTTATTCGGACAGGGTCCATGGCTACACCTTC. Protein product: CASSYSDRVHGYTF.